This T cell receptor (beta chain) originates from a study of cytomegalovirus exposure and HLA in healthy donors. General study points: As immune exposure information, only CMV serostatus was available. Among TCR beta chains, those listed as cytomegalovirus-associated numbered more than 150. Reported results showed that the classifier diagnosed cytomegalovirus status with high specificity and sensitivity.

Concerning this clone itself: Its antigen is not known.

PCR involved 60 Vbeta and 13 Jbeta primers. The repertoire was sequenced with immunoSEQ multiplex PCR; TCRdb's copy has only in-frame clones and lacks some. The data show 130,000 or so clones, approximately 82% seen once. Sequenced: PBMCs. This sequence was found in a man aged 35-49 years in good health and CMV-seronegative.

The CDR3 sequence is CASSQELAGGYEQYF. CDR3 bases: TGCGCCAGCAGCCAAGAACTAGCGGGAGGCTACGAGCAGTACTTC. The V call is TRBV4-1, the J call TRBJ2-7, with TRBD2 identical over 12 bases. The trim removed 0 bases at V and 3 bases at J, leaving 0 bases unmatched. This CDR3 region has 15 residues. CDR1 is MGHRA and CDR2 is YSYEKL in the germline V gene.